What follows are 15 T cell receptor beta chains derived from one specimen sequenced in a study of CD8+ T cells in alopecia areata. Isolated RNA was reverse transcribed into cDNA used as the sequencing template. Only in-frame clones appear in the TCRdb table, and some are missing; sequencing was by immunoSEQ multiplex PCR. Counted here are 110,000 to 150,000 clones, approximately 56% occurring once; the ten biggest clones make up 30% to 45%. The sequencing input was CD8+ T cells sorted from blood. The receptors derive from a human donor in good health.

The CDR3 loop is CAWSVAGTNTGELFF. The CDR3 DNA reads TGTGCCTGGAGTGTAGCGGGAACGAACACCGGGGAGCTGTTTTTT. The chain carries TRBV30 and TRBJ2-2; TRBD2 agrees at 7 bases. The CDR3 consists of 15 residues. Germline V CDR1 and CDR2: GTSNPN, SVGIG (reference sequence). V lost 0 bases to trimming and J lost 0 bases; unmatched junction nucleotides: 1.

The genes are TRBV29-1 and TRBJ1-3, with TRBD1 as a possible D gene (5 bases). Germline V CDR1 and CDR2: SQVTM, ANQGSEA. Trimming took off 7 bases at V and 7 bases at J, with 11 bases between the two ends. This CDR3 comprises 11 residues. The CDR3 sequence: CSADAGNTIYF. For the CDR3, the DNA is TGCAGCGCCGACGCAGGGAACACCATATATTTT.

This clone occurred a few times. The genes are TRBV30 and TRBJ1-5, with unresolved D. The V and J ends lost 0 bases and 5 bases respectively, with 8 bases between them. Germline CDR1 is GTSNPN and CDR2 is SVGIG (reference sequence). CDR3 size: 13 residues. The CDR3 bases are TGTGCCTGGAGTGTGACCGGGGATCAGCCCCAGCATTTT. Protein product: CAWSVTGDQPQHF. The whole variable domain, remainder taken from reference TRBV30 and TRBJ1-5, is SQTIHQWPATLVQPVGSPLSLECTVEGTSNPNLYWYRQAAGRGLQLLFYSVGIGQISSEVPQNLSASRPQDRQFILSSKKLLLSDSGFYLCAWSVTGDQPQHFGDGTRLSIL.

J is TRBJ2-5 and V is TRBV29-1; 7 bases map to TRBD1. Germline assignment: CDR1 SQVTM and CDR2 ANQGSEA. V dropped 2 bases and J dropped 2; count of bases not matched to a gene: 2. The CDR3 covers 13 residues. The CDR3 coding sequence is TGCAGCGTTGAATCCAGGGGGCAAGAGACCCAGTACTTC. It encodes CSVESRGQETQYF.

The rearrangement links TRBV7-9 to TRBJ1-5; 8 bases line up with TRBD1. Losses at the gene ends were 6 bases for V and 7 bases for J; bases not matched to a gene: 8. CDR1 is SEHNR and CDR2 is FQNEAQ in the germline V gene (reference sequence). This CDR3 has 14 amino acids. This chain's CDR3 is CASSMNTGGQPQHF. The CDR3 DNA reads as TGTGCCAGCAGTATGAATACAGGGGGACAGCCCCAGCATTTT.

The sample holds a few counts of this clone. The rearrangement links TRBV27 to TRBJ2-7; D is uncertain. The CDR3 runs to 13 residues. Trimming removed 1 base from V and 6 bases from J, with 10 bases in between. CDR1 is MNHEY, CDR2 SMNVEV, per germline (reference sequence). As DNA, the CDR3 is TGTGCCAGCAGTTTATATTCCGGTTTCGAGCAGTACTTC. Translating gives CASSLYSGFEQYF.

The chain's CDR3 is CASSVSLAGGIDEQFF. The CDR3 nucleotides are TGTGCCAGCAGCGTCTCACTAGCGGGAGGGATTGATGAGCAGTTCTTC. The chain is built from TRBV9 and TRBJ2-1; 13 bases match TRBD2. J was trimmed by 8 bases and V by 2 bases; bases with no gene match: 7. The CDR3 consists of 16 residues. In germline, CDR1 is SGDLS, CDR2 YYNGEE.

This clone occurred a few times. The V and J genes are TRBV7-2 and TRBJ2-1; D could derive from TRBD1 or TRBD2 (5 bases each). V was shortened by 1 base and J by 8 bases, with 18 bases between the two germline ends. The CDR3 is made up of 16 amino acids. CDR1 and CDR2 (germline): SGHTA, FQGNSA. The CDR3 DNA is TGTGCCAGCAGCTTAGACAGTCTTGGGGGATTCGATGAGCAGTTCTTC. Amino acid sequence: CASSLDSLGGFDEQFF.

The gene calls are TRBV29-1 and TRBJ2-7; D remains ambiguous. This CDR3 has 13 amino acids. The germline CDR1 and CDR2 sequences are SQVTM and ANQGSEA. V gave up 4 bases and J gave up 2 bases, with 12 bases separating them. The DNA of the CDR3 is TGCAGCGTTGGATCCGGCACCGCCTACGAGCAGTACTTC. This codes for CSVGSGTAYEQYF.

This clone was seen just once. The V and J genes are TRBV2 and TRBJ2-7; D remains ambiguous. Trimming removed 6 bases at V and 2 bases at J, with 8 bases between. CDR1 is SNHLY and CDR2 is FYNNEI in the germline V gene. The CDR3 runs to 12 residues. The DNA for the CDR3 is TGTGCCAGCAGGAAGTCAGCCTACGAGCAGTACTTC. Protein sequence: CASRKSAYEQYF.

The gene calls are TRBV11-2 and TRBJ2-7; either TRBD1 or TRBD2 may fit D (5 bases each). The CDR3 is made up of 12 amino acids. The V end was cut by 5 bases, the J end by 6 bases, with 11 bases between. Germline values: CDR1 SGHAT, CDR2 FQNNGV. The CDR3: CASSPGLSEQYF. DNA of the CDR3: TGTGCCAGCAGCCCGGGGCTTTCCGAGCAGTACTTC.

V is TRBV25-1 and J is TRBJ2-7, with 9 bases aligning to TRBD2. The CDR3 loop spans 15 amino acids. From germline, CDR1 is MGHDK and CDR2 SYGVNS. V lost 4 bases and J lost 3; bases outside the gene matches: 7. CDR3 in amino acids: CASSGVASGNYEQYF. The CDR3 nucleotides are TGTGCCAGCAGTGGGGTGGCTAGCGGGAACTACGAGCAGTACTTC.

V is TRBV2 and J is TRBJ2-1, with TRBD2 identical over 9 bases. V dropped 7 bases and J dropped 0; count of bases not matched to a gene: 4. The CDR3 is 15 amino acids. CDR1 is SNHLY and CDR2 is FYNNEI in the germline V gene. CDR3 sequence (DNA): TGTGCCAGCAAGACTAGCGGAAGCTCCTACAATGAGCAGTTCTTC. Its translation: CASKTSGSSYNEQFF.

In its sample, this clone was seen a few times. This chain uses TRBV7-9 with TRBJ2-2, with unresolved D. The CDR3 spans 13 residues. The germline V gene encodes CDR1 SEHNR and CDR2 FQNEAQ (reference sequence). V was shortened by 1 base and J by 6 bases, with 6 bases between the two germline ends. The CDR3 DNA reads TGTGCCAGCAGCTTAGGGGGTGCCGGGGAGCTGTTTTTT. Translation: CASSLGGAGELFF.

This clone appeared a few times. The gene calls are TRBV7-2 and TRBJ2-1; D might be TRBD2 (6 bases). CDR1 SGHTA and CDR2 FQGNSA come from the germline V gene. This CDR3 has 15 residues. V lost 5 bases to trimming and J lost 10 bases, with 21 bases between them. The CDR3 loop is CASSPRRGRLEEQFF. DNA of the CDR3: TGTGCCAGCAGCCCCCGCCGGGGGAGGCTGGAGGAGCAGTTCTTC.